The following is a TCR beta chain sequence with its context. The target antigen is unknown. Healthy donors had no documented immune events, such as infections, while sampled. This sample is part of a study of identifying expanded T cells in peripheral blood. TCRdb's copy holds only in-frame clones and misses some; the assay was immunoSEQ multiplex PCR. This table holds about 100,000 clones, 75% to 90% found once. Study-level findings and limits: Differentially abundant clones: about 1.3 between replicates, 16.4 at about 13 days, approximately 19 at four. Variance in clone template counts between approximately two-week samples significantly increased with total template count across all healthy donors.

Germline values: CDR1 MNHNS, CDR2 SASEGT. Trimming pared 3 bases from V and 3 bases from J, leaving 15 bases between. This CDR3 is built from 15 residues. The chain joins TRBV6-1 to TRBJ2-7; TRBD1 might be the D (8 bases). Sequenced: blood. The source is a person between 18 and 75 years old in good health. CDR3 sequence: CASSEVNRGGYEQYF. CDR3 bases: TGTGCCAGCAGTGAGGTAAACAGGGGGGGCTACGAGCAGTACTTC.